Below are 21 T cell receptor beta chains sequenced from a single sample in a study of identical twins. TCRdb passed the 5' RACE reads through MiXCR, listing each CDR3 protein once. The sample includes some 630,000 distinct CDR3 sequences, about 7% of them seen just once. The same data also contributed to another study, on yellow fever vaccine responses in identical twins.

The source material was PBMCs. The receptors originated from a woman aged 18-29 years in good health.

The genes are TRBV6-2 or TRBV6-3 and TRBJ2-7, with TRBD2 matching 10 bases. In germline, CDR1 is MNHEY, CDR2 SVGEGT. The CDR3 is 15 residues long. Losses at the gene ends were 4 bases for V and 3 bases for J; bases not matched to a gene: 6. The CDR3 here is CASSFKTSGHYEQYF. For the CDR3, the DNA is TGTGCCAGCAGTTTCAAGACTAGCGGGCACTACGAGCAGTACTTC.

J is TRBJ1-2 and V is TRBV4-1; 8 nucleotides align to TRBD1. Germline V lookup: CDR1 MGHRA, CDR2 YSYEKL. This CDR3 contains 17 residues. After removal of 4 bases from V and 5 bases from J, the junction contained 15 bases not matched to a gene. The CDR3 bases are TGCGCCAGCAGCCCCAGAGAGGGGGCAGGGGGCTCTTATGGCTACACCTTC. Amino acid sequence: CASSPREGAGGSYGYTF.

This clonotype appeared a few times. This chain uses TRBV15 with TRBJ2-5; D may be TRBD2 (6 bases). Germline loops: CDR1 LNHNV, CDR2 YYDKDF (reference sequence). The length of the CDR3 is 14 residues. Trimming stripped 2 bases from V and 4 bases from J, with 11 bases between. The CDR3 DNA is TGTGCCACCAGCAGAACTGGGCGGGGAGAGACCCAGTACTTC. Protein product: CATSRTGRGETQYF.

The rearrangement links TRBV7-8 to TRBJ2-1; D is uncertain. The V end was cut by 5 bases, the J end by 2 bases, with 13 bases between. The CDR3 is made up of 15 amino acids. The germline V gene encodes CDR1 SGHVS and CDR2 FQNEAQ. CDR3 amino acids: CASSPTLRTYNEQFF. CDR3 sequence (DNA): TGTGCCAGCAGCCCGACCCTCCGGACCTACAATGAGCAGTTCTTC.

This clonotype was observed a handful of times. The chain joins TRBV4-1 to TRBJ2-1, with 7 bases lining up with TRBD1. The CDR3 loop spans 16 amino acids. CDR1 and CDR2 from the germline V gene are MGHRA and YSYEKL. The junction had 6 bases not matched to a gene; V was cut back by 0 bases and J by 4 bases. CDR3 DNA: TGCGCCAGCAGCCAAGATTCCCAGGGGGTTTACAATGAGCAGTTCTTC. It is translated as CASSQDSQGVYNEQFF.

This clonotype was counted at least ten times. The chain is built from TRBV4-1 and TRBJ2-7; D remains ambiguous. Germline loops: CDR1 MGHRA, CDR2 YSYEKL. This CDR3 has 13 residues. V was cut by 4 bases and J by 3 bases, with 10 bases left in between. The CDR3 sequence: CASSPVTNYEQYF. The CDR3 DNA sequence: TGCGCCAGCAGCCCCGTGACCAACTACGAGCAGTACTTC.

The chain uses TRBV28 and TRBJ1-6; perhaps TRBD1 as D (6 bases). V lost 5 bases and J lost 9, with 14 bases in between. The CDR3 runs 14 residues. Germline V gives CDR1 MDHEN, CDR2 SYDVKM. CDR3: CASSPTTGISPLHF. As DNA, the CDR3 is TGTGCCAGCAGTCCGACGACAGGAATTTCACCCCTCCACTTT.

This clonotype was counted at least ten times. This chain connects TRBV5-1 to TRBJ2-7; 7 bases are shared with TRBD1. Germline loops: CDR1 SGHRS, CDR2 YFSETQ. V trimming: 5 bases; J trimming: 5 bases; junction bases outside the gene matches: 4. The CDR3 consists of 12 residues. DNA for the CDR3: TGCGCCAGCAGGTCAGGGGGTAACGAGCAGTACGTC. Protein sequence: CASRSGGNEQYV.

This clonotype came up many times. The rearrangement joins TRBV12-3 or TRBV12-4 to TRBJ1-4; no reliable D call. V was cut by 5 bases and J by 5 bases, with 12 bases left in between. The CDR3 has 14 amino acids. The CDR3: CASSKGYRNEKLFF. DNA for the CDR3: TGTGCCAGCAGTAAGGGATATAGGAATGAAAAACTGTTTTTT.

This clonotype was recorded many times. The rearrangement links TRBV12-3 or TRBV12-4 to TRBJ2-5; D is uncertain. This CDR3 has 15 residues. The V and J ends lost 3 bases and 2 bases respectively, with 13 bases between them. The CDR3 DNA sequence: TGTGCCAGCAGTTTTGAGTTCAGCCCGCAAGAGACCCAGTACTTC. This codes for CASSFEFSPQETQYF.

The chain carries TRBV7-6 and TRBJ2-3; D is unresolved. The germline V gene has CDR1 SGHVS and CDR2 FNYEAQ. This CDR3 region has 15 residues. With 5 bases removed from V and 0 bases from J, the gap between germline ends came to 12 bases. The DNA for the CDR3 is TGTGCCAGCAGCGCGCGGTTTTCAAGCACAGATACGCAGTATTTT. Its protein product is CASSARFSSTDTQYF.

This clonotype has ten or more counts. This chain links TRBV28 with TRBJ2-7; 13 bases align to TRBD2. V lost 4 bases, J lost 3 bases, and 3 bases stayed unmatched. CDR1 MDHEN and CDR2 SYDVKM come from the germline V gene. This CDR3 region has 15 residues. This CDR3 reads CASSYGTSGNYEQYF. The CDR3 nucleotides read TGTGCCAGCAGTTACGGGACTAGCGGGAACTACGAGCAGTACTTC.

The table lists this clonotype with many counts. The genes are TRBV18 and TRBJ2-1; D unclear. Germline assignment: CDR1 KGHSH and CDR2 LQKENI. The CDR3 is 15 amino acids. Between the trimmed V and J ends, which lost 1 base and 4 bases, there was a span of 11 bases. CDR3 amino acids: CASSPRAETYNEQFF. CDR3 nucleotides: TGTGCCAGCTCACCACGGGCCGAAACTTACAATGAGCAGTTCTTC.

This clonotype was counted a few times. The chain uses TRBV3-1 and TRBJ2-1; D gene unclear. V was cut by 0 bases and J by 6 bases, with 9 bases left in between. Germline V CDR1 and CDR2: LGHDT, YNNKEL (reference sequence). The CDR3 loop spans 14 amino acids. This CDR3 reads CASSQDPPANEQFF. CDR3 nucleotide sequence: TGTGCCAGCAGCCAAGACCCCCCCGCCAATGAGCAGTTCTTC.

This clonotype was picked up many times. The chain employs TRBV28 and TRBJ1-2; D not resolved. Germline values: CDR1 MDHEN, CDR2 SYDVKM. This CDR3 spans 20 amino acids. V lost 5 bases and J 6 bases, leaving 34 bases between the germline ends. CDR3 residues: CASSAFSLSRETPSGHGYTF. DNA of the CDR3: TGTGCCAGCAGTGCCTTTTCCCTTTCCCGGGAAACTCCCTCAGGTCATGGCTACACCTTC.

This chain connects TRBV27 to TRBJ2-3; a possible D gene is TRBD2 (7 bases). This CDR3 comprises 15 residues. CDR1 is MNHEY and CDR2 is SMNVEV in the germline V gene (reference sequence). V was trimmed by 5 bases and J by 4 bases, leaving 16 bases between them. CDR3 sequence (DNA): TGTGCCAGCAGTGAATCGGTAGGGGGGGCAGATACGCAGTATTTT. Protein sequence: CASSESVGGADTQYF.

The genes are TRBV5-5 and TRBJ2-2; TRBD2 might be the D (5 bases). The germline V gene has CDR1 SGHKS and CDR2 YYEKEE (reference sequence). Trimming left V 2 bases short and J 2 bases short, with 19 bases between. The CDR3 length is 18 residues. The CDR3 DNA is TGTGCCAGCAGCTTTAAGGAGAGGGATTCCTTCAACACCGGGGAGCTGTTTTTT. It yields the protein CASSFKERDSFNTGELFF.

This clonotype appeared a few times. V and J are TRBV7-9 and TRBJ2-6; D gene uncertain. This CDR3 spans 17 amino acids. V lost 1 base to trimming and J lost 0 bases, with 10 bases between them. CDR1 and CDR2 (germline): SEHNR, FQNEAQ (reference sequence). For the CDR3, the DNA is TGTGCCAGCAGCTTAGGTCACGGCAGCTCTGGGGCCAACGTCCTGACTTTC. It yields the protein CASSLGHGSSGANVLTF.

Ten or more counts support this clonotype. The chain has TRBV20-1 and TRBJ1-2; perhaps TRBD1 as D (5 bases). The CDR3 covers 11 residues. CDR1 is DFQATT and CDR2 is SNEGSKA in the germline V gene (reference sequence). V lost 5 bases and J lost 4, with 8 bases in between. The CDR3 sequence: CSAWDFYGYTF. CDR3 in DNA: TGCAGTGCTTGGGACTTCTATGGCTACACCTTC.

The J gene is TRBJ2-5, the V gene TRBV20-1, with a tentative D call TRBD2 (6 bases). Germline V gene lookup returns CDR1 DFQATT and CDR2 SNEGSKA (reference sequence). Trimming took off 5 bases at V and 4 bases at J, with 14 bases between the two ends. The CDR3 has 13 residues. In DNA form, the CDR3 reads TGCAGTGCTTCCCTAGGAGGGGTAGAGACCCAGTACTTC. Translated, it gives CSASLGGVETQYF.

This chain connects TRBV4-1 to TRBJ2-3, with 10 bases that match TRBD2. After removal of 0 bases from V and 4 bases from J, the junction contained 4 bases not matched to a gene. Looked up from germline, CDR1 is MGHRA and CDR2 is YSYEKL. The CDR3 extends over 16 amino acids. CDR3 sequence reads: CASSQESGGAPDTQYF. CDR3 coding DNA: TGCGCCAGCAGCCAAGAAAGCGGGGGGGCCCCAGATACGCAGTATTTT.